A selection of T cell receptor beta chains follows, all from one sample in a study of blood T cell repertoires in COVID-19. TCRdb's table, derived via immunoSEQ multiplex PCR, lists solely in-frame clones and lacks some. The sample records more than 300,000 clones, about 88% being singletons. Material for sequencing was PBMCs or T cells enriched from blood (not recorded which). These receptor sequences come from a woman younger than 35 who had recovered from COVID-19. CDR3s include the opening cysteine and the closing phenylalanine or tryptophan. D genes are given only for firm matches. Some rows have no size entry. The others give once, few or many, or a class for an expanded clone.

d_gene,j_gene,abundance,v_gene,CDR3aa,CDR3nt
.,TRBJ1-5,.,TRBV6-5,CASSYSRRQDQPQHF,TGTGCCAGCAGTTACTCCCGAAGACAGGACCAGCCCCAGCATTTT
.,TRBJ1-2,.,TRBV6-5,CASSRVEFDRSGYTF,TGTGCCAGCAGTCGAGTCGAATTCGACAGGAGCGGCTACACCTTC
.,TRBJ1-3,.,TRBV6-5,CASSLSRSSGNTIYF,TGTGCCAGCAGCCTAAGCCGTAGCTCTGGAAACACCATATATTTT
.,TRBJ2-7,.,TRBV2,CASSGTGYEQYF,TGTGCCAGCAGTGGGACGGGGTACGAGCAGTACTTC
.,TRBJ1-1,.,TRBV21-1,CASSKAGGKPFVNTEAFF,TGTGCCAGCAGCAAAGCTGGAGGGAAACCCTTTGTGAACACTGAAGCTTTCTTT
.,TRBJ1-5,.,TRBV30,CAWSVTGAQPQHF,TGTGCCTGGAGTGTTACAGGCGCACAGCCCCAGCATTTT
TRBD1,TRBJ2-7,.,TRBV18,CASSQKGQLEQYF,TGTGCCAGCTCACAAAAGGGACAGCTCGAGCAGTACTTC
TRBD1,TRBJ1-6,.,TRBV7-3,CASSLTGRQGNNSPLHF,TGTGCCAGCAGCTTAACGGGGAGACAGGGTAATAATTCACCCCTCCACTTT
.,TRBJ2-7,.,TRBV7-9,CASSVYRDSYEQYF,TGTGCCAGCAGCGTTTACAGGGATTCCTACGAGCAGTACTTC
TRBD1,TRBJ2-3,.,TRBV15,CATSRGQGNVLDTQYF,TGTGCCACCAGCAGAGGACAGGGGAACGTATTGGATACGCAGTATTTT
.,TRBJ1-2,.,TRBV7-9,CASSLERRTPYGYTF,TGTGCCAGCAGCTTAGAGAGACGGACACCCTATGGCTACACCTTC
.,TRBJ2-6,.,TRBV5-1,CASSARRGTGANVLTF,TGCGCCAGCAGCGCAAGGAGGGGTACCGGGGCCAACGTCCTGACTTTC
.,TRBJ1-5,few,TRBV3-1/TRBV3-2,CASSQRVEGPQHF,TGTGCCAGCAGCCAGAGAGTGGAGGGGCCCCAGCATTTT
.,TRBJ1-2,once,TRBV7-8,CASSLEGRVDYGYTF,TGTGCCAGCAGCTTAGAGGGCAGGGTAGACTATGGCTACACCTTC
TRBD1,TRBJ2-1,.,TRBV5-1,CASSLADRDNEQFF,TGCGCCAGCAGCTTGGCGGACAGGGACAATGAGCAGTTCTTC
TRBD1,TRBJ2-5,once,TRBV7-8,CASSLAQDRVFETQYF,TGTGCCAGCAGCTTAGCGCAAGACAGGGTGTTTGAGACCCAGTACTTC
.,TRBJ1-6,once,TRBV9,CASSRRQERNSPLHF,TGTGCCAGCAGCCGTCGACAGGAAAGGAATTCACCCCTCCACTTT
TRBD1,TRBJ1-4,.,TRBV5-4,CASSLSVRGHEKLFF,TGTGCCAGCAGCTTGAGTGTCAGGGGGCATGAAAAACTGTTTTTT
.,TRBJ1-2,.,TRBV19,CASYRAGGYTF,TGTGCCAGCTACAGGGCTGGTGGCTACACCTTC
TRBD1,TRBJ1-3,.,TRBV24-1,CASRDSRLIIDTIYF,TGTGCCTCCCGGGACAGTCGCCTAATTATTGACACCATATATTTT
.,TRBJ2-5,.,TRBV28,CASSPLGGGGYQETQYF,TGTGCCAGCAGTCCTTTGGGGGGGGGCGGATACCAAGAGACCCAGTACTTC
TRBD1,TRBJ2-7,.,TRBV5-4,CASSPDRVSYEQYF,TGTGCCAGCAGCCCGGACAGGGTTTCCTACGAGCAGTACTTC
.,TRBJ1-6,once,TRBV6-2/TRBV6-3,CASSYANPNSPLHF,TGTGCCAGCAGTTACGCTAATCCGAATTCACCCCTCCACTTT
TRBD2,TRBJ2-3,.,TRBV10-2,CASSVATGVTSGGFIDTQYF,TGCGCCAGCAGTGTCGCGACAGGGGTGACTAGCGGGGGGTTTATAGATACGCAGTATTTT